One T cell receptor beta chain is described in this entry. Its antigen is not identified. The data were taken from a study of T cell responses to AZD1222 COVID-19 vaccine. About the research overall: Pooled samples include second doses given at about 4 or 12 weeks.

The CDR3 sequence is 14 residues long. Germline loops: CDR1 MGHDK, CDR2 SYGVNS. V shed 3 bases, J shed 4 bases, and the junction held 3 bases outside the gene matches. General study points: A reported finding is that nearly half of spike-specific TCRs target unmutated variant regions. Possibly, clonal diversity was underestimated; donors were largely white British and included more females. Compared with day 0, the breadth and depth of the Spike-specific TCR repertoire rose significantly after two doses of AZD1222.

Libraries were prepared by immunoSEQ multiplex PCR; TCRdb keeps only in-frame clonotypes and omits some of them. Of more than 100,000 clones detected, over 90% appear once; the ten largest clones hold more than 4.5%. J is TRBJ1-2 and V is TRBV25-1; 9 bases line up with TRBD1. The clonotype comes from an adult in good health. The sample was peripheral blood, taken on day 0 of AZD1222 vaccination. CDR3 loop: CASSDQQGAYGYTF. DNA for the CDR3: TGTGCCAGCAGTGATCAACAGGGGGCCTATGGCTACACCTTC.